This T cell receptor beta chain derives from a study of vaccination effects on CD4 cells after COVID-19. About this clone: The antigen remains undetermined.

Some clones are missing from TCRdb's copy, which holds only in-frame ones; the method was immunoSEQ multiplex PCR. There are under 50,000 clones in the sample; roughly 72% occur only once, and approximately 9% lies in the top ten. Following a 10-day culture, CD4+ T cells were purified. V lost 1 base to trimming and J lost 1 base, with 11 bases between them. The CDR3 extends over 16 amino acids. Germline loops: CDR1 SEHNR, CDR2 FQNEAQ (reference sequence). The receptor's source is a human donor who had a prior SARS-CoV-2 infection. The rearrangement joins TRBV7-9 to TRBJ2-1; D is uncertain. This specimen was CD4+ T cells from PBMCs cultured without peptide, taken before COVID-19 vaccination. The CDR3 here is CASSLVVGPSYNEQFF. CDR3 coding DNA: TGTGCCAGCAGCTTAGTGGTCGGGCCTTCCTACAATGAGCAGTTCTTC.